Each of the 17 T cell receptor beta chains below was sequenced from the same sample in a study of cytomegalovirus exposure and HLA in healthy donors. With 60 Vbeta and 13 Jbeta primers, the PCR was carried out. Produced via immunoSEQ multiplex PCR; TCRdb's table is partial and in-frame only. The top ten hold 7.5% to 9% of the sample, which has roughly 100,000 clones, around 80% seen once. Sequencing input: PBMCs. These receptor sequences come from a man aged 35 to 55 in good health and CMV-seropositive.

The rearrangement uses TRBV7-9 and TRBJ1-2, with 10 nucleotides matching TRBD1. Germline V gene lookup returns CDR1 SEHNR and CDR2 FQNEAQ (reference sequence). The CDR3 is made up of 17 amino acids. Unmatched junction bases numbered 11, after V lost 3 bases and J lost 4 bases. CDR3 in DNA: TGTGCCAGCAGCTTCGATCGGGACAGGGGAGCGGGCTATGGCTACACCTTC. It codes for CASSFDRDRGAGYGYTF.

This clone was recorded a few times. A far bigger clonotype differs at one base, so this is likely a read error. The genes are TRBV7-9 and TRBJ2-7; 9 bases align to TRBD2. V shed 5 bases, J shed 4 bases, and the junction held 12 bases outside the gene matches. The CDR3 runs 16 residues. In germline, CDR1 is SEHNR, CDR2 FQNEAQ (reference sequence). CDR3: CASSQRHSGSVYEQYF. The CDR3 DNA is TGTGCCAGCAGCCAACGCCATAGCGGGAGCGTTTACGAGCAGTACTTC.

The chain recombines TRBV11-1 with TRBJ2-1; a possible D gene is TRBD1 (5 bases). V was shortened by 2 bases and J by 5 bases, with 10 bases between the two germline ends. The CDR3 runs to 14 residues. In germline, CDR1 is SGHAT, CDR2 FQDESV (reference sequence). The CDR3, as DNA: TGTGCCAGCAGCTTAACAGGCTCTCACAATGAGCAGTTCTTC. Protein sequence: CASSLTGSHNEQFF.

This clone was found a few times. The J gene is TRBJ2-3, the V gene TRBV11-3; tentatively, D is TRBD1 (5 bases). CDR1 is SGHNT, CDR2 YENEEA, per germline. With 3 bases removed from V and 3 bases from J, the gap between germline ends came to 10 bases. The CDR3 runs to 14 residues. The CDR3 DNA reads TGTGCCAGCAGCTTCAGGGCGGCGACAGATACGCAGTATTTT. It specifies CASSFRAATDTQYF.

The chain carries TRBV11-2 and TRBJ2-2; D gene uncertain. This CDR3 has 15 amino acids. The germline V gene has CDR1 SGHAT and CDR2 FQNNGV. The ends were cut back, 3 bases at V and 1 base at J, with 9 bases in the middle. The CDR3 loop is CASSLRGKNTGELFF. Written as DNA, the CDR3 is TGTGCCAGCAGCTTGAGAGGAAAGAACACCGGGGAGCTGTTTTTT.

The J gene is TRBJ2-7, the V gene TRBV11-2, with 12 bases fitting TRBD2. The junction had 3 bases not matched to a gene; V was cut back by 5 bases and J by 4 bases. The germline CDR1 and CDR2 sequences are SGHAT and FQNNGV. The CDR3 has 14 residues. The CDR3 region is CASSLGLAGYEQYF. As DNA, the CDR3 is TGTGCCAGCAGCCTCGGACTAGCGGGGTACGAGCAGTACTTC.

The chain recombines TRBV30 with TRBJ1-3, with D perhaps TRBD1 (5 bases). The V gene's germline CDR1 is GTSNPN and CDR2 SVGIG (reference sequence). Trimming left V 1 base short and J 7 bases short, with 11 bases between. CDR3 length: 13 amino acids. The CDR3 DNA reads as TGTGCCTGGAGTGCGGGACGGGGGAACACCATATATTTT. As protein: CAWSAGRGNTIYF.

Of note for this clone: One junction end does not reproduce the germline sequence, and a read error may be involved. The J gene is TRBJ2-7, the V gene TRBV7-2, with D possibly matching TRBD2 (5 bases). This CDR3 is 14 amino acids long. From germline, CDR1 is SGHTA and CDR2 FQGNSA. CDR3 nucleotide sequence: TGTGCCAGCAGCCTAGCCCCCACACCCTACGAGCAGTACTTC. It specifies CASSLAPTPYEQYF.

The CDR3 protein is CASSTLTGSGELFF. As DNA, the CDR3 is TGTGCCAGCAGTACCCTAACCGGGTCCGGGGAGCTGTTTTTT. This sequence joins TRBV28 and TRBJ2-2, with D unclear. Germline V gene lookup returns CDR1 MDHEN and CDR2 SYDVKM. CDR3 length: 14 amino acids. V shed 5 bases and J shed 6 bases, with 13 bases lying between them.

The gene calls are TRBV5-4 and TRBJ2-7; D possibly corresponds to TRBD1 (6 bases). The V gene lost 4 bases and the J gene lost 2 bases, with 10 bases spanning the gap. CDR1 and CDR2 from the germline V gene are SGHNT and YYREEE (reference sequence). The CDR3 loop spans 13 amino acids. The CDR3 region is CASSQDRAYEQYF. CDR3 in DNA: TGTGCCAGCAGCCAGGACAGAGCCTACGAGCAGTACTTC.

The CDR3 coding sequence is TGTGCCAGCAGCAAACAGGGGTTTGACTATGGCTACACCTTC. It yields the protein CASSKQGFDYGYTF. The chain has TRBV11-3 and TRBJ1-2; 7 bases line up with TRBD1. The length of the CDR3 is 14 residues. Per the germline V gene, CDR1 is SGHNT and CDR2 is YENEEA. V was pared by 5 bases and J by 3 bases, with 6 bases of the junction left unmatched.

The chain is built from TRBV19 and TRBJ2-5; maybe TRBD1 (5 bases). V was clipped by 3 bases and J by 5 bases, with 16 bases between them. This CDR3 contains 15 residues. Germline lookup yields CDR1 LNHDA and CDR2 SQIVND (reference sequence). As DNA, the CDR3 is TGTGCCAGTAGTATCAGGTTTTGGCAGGGTGAGACCCAGTACTTC. It specifies CASSIRFWQGETQYF.

The chain is built from TRBV7-9 and TRBJ1-2; 12 bases match TRBD1. The CDR3 runs to 16 residues. J gave up 6 bases and V 3 bases, and 8 bases lay outside the gene matches. Germline assignment: CDR1 SEHNR and CDR2 FQNEAQ (reference sequence). The CDR3 coding sequence is TGTGCCAGCAGCTTCGATGAGGGACAGGGGGCCAATGGCTACACCTTC. This gives the protein CASSFDEGQGANGYTF. Together with reference TRBV7-9 and TRBJ1-2, the CDR3 gives the full variable domain: DTGVSQNPRHKITKRGQNVTFRCDPISEHNRLYWYRQTLGQGPEFLTYFQNEAQLEKSRLLSDRFSAERPKGSFSTLEIQRTEQGDSAMYLCASSFDEGQGANGYTFGSGTRLTVV.

This clone was observed a single time. The V and J genes are TRBV5-1 and TRBJ2-7; TRBD2 aligns across 9 bases. CDR3 length: 15 amino acids. V lost 4 bases and J lost 0; bases outside the gene matches: 5. CDR1 is SGHRS, CDR2 YFSETQ, per germline. DNA of the CDR3: TGCGCCAGCAGCGTTACTAGCGGGTCCTCCTACGAGCAGTACTTC. This codes for CASSVTSGSSYEQYF.

The chain recombines TRBV5-4 with TRBJ1-3; no definite D call. Trimming took 7 bases from V and 7 from J, leaving 15 bases between them. In germline, CDR1 is SGHNT, CDR2 YYREEE (reference sequence). The length of the CDR3 is 13 residues. CDR3 bases: TGTGCCAGCCACTCACAGCAGCTTAACACCATATATTTT. Its translation is CASHSQQLNTIYF. Looking up the rest from reference TRBV5-4 and TRBJ1-3 gives the full variable domain: ETGVTQSPTHLIKTRGQQVTLRCSSQSGHNTVSWYQQALGQGPQFIFQYYREEENGRGNFPPRFSGLQFPNYSSELNVNALELDDSALYLCASHSQQLNTIYFGEGSWLTVV.

The J gene is TRBJ2-3, the V gene TRBV2; TRBD1 matches 9 bases. The germline gives CDR1 SNHLY, CDR2 FYNNEI. The J segment lost 1 base and the V segment lost 4 bases, leaving 3 bases of the junction unmatched. CDR3 length equals 15 residues. The DNA of the CDR3 is TGTGCCAGCAGTGCGGGGGACAGGGGCACAGATACGCAGTATTTT. Translated: CASSAGDRGTDTQYF.

The chain is built from TRBV7-3 and TRBJ1-1; no clear D gene. From germline, CDR1 is SGHTA and CDR2 FQGTGA. This CDR3 region has 13 residues. V was pared by 2 bases and J by 3 bases, with 7 bases between. CDR3 region: CASSLVRDTEAFF. The CDR3 DNA sequence: TGTGCCAGCAGCTTAGTGAGGGACACTGAAGCTTTCTTT.